The 5 T cell receptor beta chains given below trace back to one sample, sequenced in a study of blood T cell repertoires in COVID-19. Some clones are missing from TCRdb's copy, which holds only in-frame ones; the method was immunoSEQ multiplex PCR. The table lists about 210,000 clones, about 85% of them singletons. Source material: PBMCs or T cells enriched from blood (not recorded which). The source is a woman aged 40 to 49 in a cohort exposed to, infected with or recovered from COVID-19 (not recorded which).

V is TRBV5-4 and J is TRBJ1-6, with TRBD1 matching over 9 bases. The germline gives CDR1 SGHNT, CDR2 YYREEE (reference sequence). CDR3 length equals 16 residues. J was trimmed by 7 bases and V by 4 bases; bases with no gene match: 9. Here the CDR3 reads CASSANRGLGNSPLHF. CDR3 sequence (DNA): TGTGCCAGCAGCGCGAACAGGGGGCTGGGGAATTCACCCCTCCACTTT.

This clone was recorded a few times. V usage is TRBV7-9 and J usage is TRBJ1-2, with D perhaps TRBD1 (5 bases). V lost 5 bases to trimming and J lost 5 bases, with 12 bases between them. Germline assignment: CDR1 SEHNR and CDR2 FQNEAQ (reference sequence). CDR3 length: 13 residues. CDR3 region: CASSPGQTYGYTF. CDR3 nucleotide sequence: TGTGCCAGCAGCCCCGGACAAACATATGGCTACACCTTC.

This rearrangement joins TRBV27 to TRBJ1-5; 9 positions agree with TRBD1. CDR1 and CDR2 (germline): MNHEY, SMNVEV (reference sequence). J gave up 4 bases and V 4 bases, and 8 bases lay outside the gene matches. This CDR3 spans 16 amino acids. The CDR3 spells CASSSRTGEINQPQHF. The CDR3 coding sequence is TGTGCCAGCAGTTCCCGGACAGGGGAAATAAATCAGCCCCAGCATTTT.

V usage is TRBV4-1 and J usage is TRBJ1-4; D remains ambiguous. Germline loops: CDR1 MGHRA, CDR2 YSYEKL. There are 15 residues in the CDR3. Trimming cost V 4 bases and J 4 bases, with 13 bases left between them. The CDR3, as DNA: TGCGCCAGCAGCCCCCCGGGAAGAGTTAATGAAAAACTGTTTTTT. Encoded protein: CASSPPGRVNEKLFF.

The chain recombines TRBV19 with TRBJ1-1; D is possibly TRBD1 (5 bases). The CDR3 is made up of 14 amino acids. Germline lookup yields CDR1 LNHDA and CDR2 SQIVND (reference sequence). Trimming left V 3 bases short and J 3 bases short, with 11 bases between. CDR3 loop: CASSIQGSHTEAFF. CDR3 bases: TGTGCCAGTAGTATCCAGGGCTCACACACTGAAGCTTTCTTT.